A single sample gave rise to the 10 T cell receptor beta chains below, sequenced in a study of OX40 agonist ivuxolimab in advanced cancers. TCRdb's copy holds only in-frame clones and misses some; the assay was immunoSEQ multiplex PCR. This sample has 75,000 to 80,000 clones; approximately 84% occur once, and the top ten carry approximately 4.6%. The specimen was CD4+ or CD8+ T cells sorted from blood, collected in a trial of the OX40 agonist ivuxolimab. These receptors all come from an adult with an advanced solid tumor such as melanoma, head and neck, liver or kidney cancer.

The gene calls are TRBV4-1 and TRBJ2-5, with TRBD2 identical over 11 bases. The CDR3 consists of 22 residues. Germline CDR1 and CDR2: MGHRA and YSYEKL. V lost 4 bases and J lost 4; bases outside the gene matches: 26. CDR3 sequence reads: CASSPFPASGRWQWGKGETQYF. The CDR3, as DNA: TGCGCCAGCAGCCCCTTCCCCGCTAGCGGGAGGTGGCAGTGGGGAAAGGGAGAGACCCAGTACTTC.

This rearrangement joins TRBV5-1 to TRBJ2-7; tentative D call: TRBD2 (7 bases). This CDR3 has 14 residues. The germline V gene encodes CDR1 SGHRS and CDR2 YFSETQ. Deletions cut 6 bases from V and 3 bases from J, with 16 bases between. CDR3 bases: TGCGCCAGCACCCCGGGGGGACACAGCTACGAGCAGTACTTC. The encoded protein is CASTPGGHSYEQYF. The whole variable domain, remainder taken from reference TRBV5-1 and TRBJ2-7, is KAGVTQTPRYLIKTRGQQVTLSCSPISGHRSVSWYQQTPGQGLQFLFEYFSETQRNKGNFPGRFSGRQFSNSRSEMNVSTLELGDSALYLCASTPGGHSYEQYFGPGTRLTVT.

This sequence joins TRBV2 and TRBJ2-3; TRBD1 aligns across 7 bases. The CDR3 is 12 residues long. V lost 5 bases, J lost 6 bases, and 2 bases stayed unmatched. Germline V gene data show CDR1 as SNHLY and CDR2 as FYNNEI. The CDR3 region has the DNA TGTGCCAGCAGTCAGGGGGTGGATACGCAGTATTTT. It translates to CASSQGVDTQYF.

This clone was recorded only once. The chain combines TRBV5-4 with TRBJ2-1; no reliable D call. V was cut by 3 bases and J by 8 bases, with 12 bases left in between. This CDR3 comprises 13 residues. Per germline, CDR1 SGHNT and CDR2 YYREEE (reference sequence). The CDR3 sequence is CASSSISNDEQFF. The DNA for the CDR3 is TGTGCCAGCAGCTCCATCTCGAATGATGAGCAGTTCTTC.

The chain recombines TRBV6-1 with TRBJ2-5, with D maybe TRBD1 (6 bases). V was shortened by 7 bases and J by 2 bases, with 8 bases between the two germline ends. The CDR3 is made up of 12 amino acids. The germline CDR1 and CDR2 sequences are MNHNS and SASEGT. The CDR3, as DNA: TGTGCCAGCACTGGACAGCAAGAGACCCAGTACTTC. This codes for CASTGQQETQYF.

The chain is built from TRBV7-2 and TRBJ1-1; no reliable D call. The CDR3 consists of 14 residues. The V gene lost 5 bases and the J gene lost 0 bases, with 10 bases spanning the gap. Germline V gene sequence: CDR1 SGHTA, CDR2 FQGNSA. CDR3 amino acids: CASSKTAMNTEAFF. The CDR3 nucleotides read TGTGCCAGCAGCAAGACGGCCATGAACACTGAAGCTTTCTTT.

The chain carries TRBV7-8 and TRBJ2-3; D is unclear. The CDR3 contains 14 residues. Between the trimmed V and J ends, which lost 3 bases and 6 bases, there was a span of 13 bases. CDR1 SGHVS and CDR2 FQNEAQ come from the germline V gene. Here the CDR3 DNA reads TGTGCCAGCAGCTTGGTTTTTGAGGCCGATACGCAGTATTTT. Its translation: CASSLVFEADTQYF.

This rearrangement joins TRBV4-2 to TRBJ2-5; perhaps TRBD1 as D (6 bases). The CDR3 runs 14 residues. V was shortened by 0 bases and J by 4 bases, with 9 bases between the two germline ends. CDR1 and CDR2 from the germline V gene are LGHNA and YNFKEQ. The CDR3 region is CASSQEGAGETQYF. The DNA of the CDR3 is TGTGCCAGCAGCCAAGAGGGGGCGGGAGAGACCCAGTACTTC.

This clone was observed a single time. The chain recombines TRBV6-1 with TRBJ2-5; D is possibly TRBD1 (5 bases). Trimming removed 4 bases at V and 3 bases at J, with 12 bases between. The CDR3 is 14 residues long. CDR1 and CDR2 from the germline V gene are MNHNS and SASEGT. As DNA, the CDR3 is TGTGCCAGCAGTGTTCAGGGTTACGAAGAGACCCAGTACTTC. Translating gives CASSVQGYEETQYF.

The rearrangement links TRBV10-3 to TRBJ1-1, with TRBD1 identical over 8 bases. The V gene's germline CDR1 is ENHRY and CDR2 SYGVKD. The J segment lost 5 bases and the V segment lost 5 bases, leaving 4 bases of the junction unmatched. The CDR3 loop spans 13 amino acids. For the CDR3, the DNA is TGTGCCATCAGTACAGGGGGTAGTACTGAAGCTTTCTTT. It is translated as CAISTGGSTEAFF.